This T cell receptor (beta chain) was sequenced in a study of blood T cell repertoires in COVID-19 (TCRdb year 2020). Context from the whole study: Collaborator samples came from the United States, Italy and Spain and covered acute and convalescent phases of COVID-19. The sample metadata nearly always contained a de-identified subject ID, COVID-19 status, age in years and sex. The repertoires were released in a freely available public database intended as a resource for research on the immune response to SARS-CoV-2. The dataset comprised deeply sampled blood TCRbeta repertoires from subjects exposed to, actively infected with, or recovered from COVID-19. Where available, HLA class I and class II types were obtained from metadata supplied by the sample provider rather than from assay-based typing. The prospective study material was composed of cDNA or gDNA derived from T cells, B-cell-depleted T cells, or PBMCs. Samples came from the ongoing ImmuneRACE study (first 160 participants) plus 1,254 subjects from 6 global collaborators. General findings and caveats noted by the study authors: How much clinical and demographic metadata was included differed by source and by participant, and the metadata was provided uncurated.

TCRbeta CDR3 regions were amplified from genomic DNA using the immunoSEQ Assay, a bias-controlled multiplex PCR. As for how the authors treated the data: Nucleated cell counts per sample were estimated from amplification of reference gene primers within the assay. To quantify the absolute abundance of each unique TCRbeta CDR3 rearrangement, sequence reads were collapsed and filtered. For each sample, productive Simpson clonality was calculated as the square root of Simpson's diversity index across productive rearrangements. As stored in TCRdb, this immuneACCESS dataset retains in-frame rearrangements with V and J assigned. A fraction of the clones does not appear; measured against another copy, unresolved V genes explain less than half of the discrepancy, and the remainder lacks a known reason. The V and J calls and clone size come from that table; D and trimming were worked out from the DNA. Present in this sample are about 270,000 clones, roughly nine tenths of which were seen just once. In total, the top ten clones hold about an eighth of the sample.

With regard to this clone: Its target antigen remains unknown. There are no base qualities to consult, and no much larger clone falls within one base.

V and J lose 3 bases and 0 bases, and a span of 9 bases separates them. The CDR3 numbers 15 residues from cysteine through phenylalanine. The DNA shown is the 45-base CDR3, in frame from base 1. Reading the germline V gene gives CDR1 SNHLY and CDR2 FYNNEI. In Seattle, one collaborating source enrolled patients while the infection was active and tracked those patients longitudinally over the course of disease. The collaborating institutions used their own protocols to collect whole blood in K2EDTA tubes. Collaborator samples were shipped for TCRbeta analysis as frozen whole blood, isolated PBMCs, or DNA extracted from either sample type.

Recombination linked TRBV2 to TRBJ1-3; the D gene is not confidently resolved. The sequence derives from a woman aged 25 to 39 with COVID-19, enrolled during active disease. Sequenced sample: peripheral blood. This receptor has the CDR3 CASSDAASSGNTIYF. In nucleotides, the sequence is TGTGCCAGCAGTGATGCAGCGAGCTCTGGAAACACCATATATTTT.